The 28 T cell receptor beta chains below all came from one sample that was sequenced in a study of shared clonotypes between healthy human individuals. Using immunoSEQ multiplex PCR, the repertoire was profiled, and TCRdb retains in-frame clones only, with some absent. The repertoire has over a million clones, around 97% of them found once; the top ten carry roughly 1.1%. Sequencing used naive CD4+ T cells sorted from blood. Indicated subset: CD45RA+ positively selected. These receptor sequences come from a man aged 25 to 45 in good health.

V and J are TRBV10-3 and TRBJ2-7; TRBD1 agrees at 7 bases. The CDR3 runs to 13 residues. V lost 2 bases and J lost 4; bases outside the gene matches: 2. Germline lookup yields CDR1 ENHRY and CDR2 SYGVKD. The CDR3 is CAISEAGGYEQYF. The DNA for the CDR3 is TGTGCCATCAGTGAGGCAGGGGGTTACGAGCAGTACTTC.

The chain couples TRBV5-1 to TRBJ2-7; 8 bases match TRBD1. CDR1 is SGHRS, CDR2 YFSETQ, per germline. V was pared by 5 bases and J by 2 bases, with 3 bases of the junction left unmatched. This CDR3 has 13 amino acids. The CDR3 spells CASSRQGTYEQYF. The CDR3 bases are TGCGCCAGCAGTAGACAGGGGACCTACGAGCAGTACTTC.

The rearrangement joins TRBV28 to TRBJ2-2; no clear D. The CDR3 has 13 residues. Germline CDR1 reads MDHEN; CDR2 reads SYDVKM. V shed 8 bases and J shed 2 bases, with 9 bases lying between them. The chain's CDR3 is CASLHSNTGELFF. Here the CDR3 DNA reads TGTGCCAGCCTACACAGTAACACCGGGGAGCTGTTTTTT.

CDR3 in amino acids: CASSPTGVRAYEQYF. DNA for the CDR3: TGTGCCAGCAGCCCGACAGGGGTCCGAGCCTACGAGCAGTACTTC. This chain joins TRBV5-5 and TRBJ2-7; 8 bases are a match to TRBD1. CDR1 and CDR2 from the germline V gene are SGHKS and YYEKEE (reference sequence). CDR3 size: 15 residues. V was pared by 4 bases and J by 2 bases, with 8 bases of the junction left unmatched.

The chain joins TRBV14 to TRBJ2-7; TRBD1 matches at 7 bases. This CDR3 region has 14 residues. The V and J ends lost 4 bases and 1 base, in that order; junction bases with no gene match: 4. Germline CDR1 is SGHDN and CDR2 is FVKESK. The CDR3 loop is CASSRKQGSYEQYF. DNA for the CDR3: TGTGCCAGCAGCCGAAAACAGGGGTCCTACGAGCAGTACTTC.

V usage is TRBV23-1 and J usage is TRBJ2-1; 12 bases line up with TRBD2. TRBV23-1 is given ORF status, its function remaining uncertain. The CDR3 loop spans 15 amino acids. Unmatched junction bases numbered 6, after V lost 9 bases and J lost 3 bases. The CDR3 DNA reads TGCGCCAGTGCTACTAGCGGGAGGAACTACAATGAGCAGTTCTTC. This sequence encodes CASATSGRNYNEQFF.

This clone appeared a single time. The chain uses TRBV18 and TRBJ2-2; possibly TRBD2 for D (6 bases). Looked up from germline, CDR1 is KGHSH and CDR2 is LQKENI. The CDR3 covers 15 residues. V lost 1 base and J 5 bases, leaving 11 bases between the germline ends. The CDR3 DNA reads as TGTGCCAGCTCACCACGGAACGGGAGAACCGGGGAGCTGTTTTTT. It specifies CASSPRNGRTGELFF.

This clone was seen just once. This chain's CDR3 is CSAREAGVPLNEQFF. Written as DNA, the CDR3 is TGCAGCGCCCGAGAGGCGGGAGTTCCCCTCAATGAGCAGTTCTTC. The rearrangement links TRBV29-1 to TRBJ2-1, with 7 bases matching TRBD2. J gave up 6 bases and V 7 bases, and 15 bases lay outside the gene matches. CDR3 length: 15 amino acids. CDR1 and CDR2 (germline): SQVTM, ANQGSEA.

The rearrangement links TRBV19 to TRBJ2-7; the D is unclear. V lost 7 bases and J 3 bases, leaving 16 bases between the germline ends. Germline-derived CDR1 and CDR2 are LNHDA and SQIVND (reference sequence). This CDR3 region has 14 residues. The CDR3 bases are TGTGCCAGTACCTTCGCTTTACAGTTCTACGAGCAGTACTTC. This codes for CASTFALQFYEQYF.

To note about this clone: Different DNA sequences within this sample yield the same CDR3. The V gene is TRBV29-1, the J gene TRBJ2-7; D is ambiguous. The CDR3 contains 11 residues. The V end lost 3 bases, the J end lost 4 bases, and 7 bases lay between the germline ends. Germline CDR1 reads SQVTM; CDR2 reads ANQGSEA. CDR3 region: CSVDIGYEQYF. CDR3 in DNA: TGCAGCGTTGACATCGGTTACGAGCAGTACTTC.

The CDR3 here is CASRHRGLDTEAFF. In nucleotides, the CDR3 is TGTGCCAGCAGACACCGGGGGTTGGACACTGAAGCTTTCTTT. The chain has TRBV2 and TRBJ1-1; possible D gene TRBD1, 5 bases. This CDR3 is 14 amino acids long. CDR1 and CDR2 (germline): SNHLY, FYNNEI. V shed 6 bases and J shed 3 bases, with 14 bases lying between them.

The chain uses TRBV28 and TRBJ1-5, with 9 bases matching TRBD1. The V segment lost 11 bases and the J segment 3 bases; nucleotides outside the gene matches: 5. There are 13 residues in the CDR3. Germline assignment: CDR1 MDHEN and CDR2 SYDVKM. The CDR3 DNA reads TGTGCCGGGGGACAGGGAATCAATCAGCCCCAGCATTTT. It specifies CAGGQGINQPQHF.

The chain joins TRBV6-6 to TRBJ2-1; 9 bases align to TRBD2. The V gene's germline CDR1 is MNHNY and CDR2 SVGAGI (reference sequence). CDR3 size: 16 residues. V trimming: 2 bases; J trimming: 4 bases; junction bases outside the gene matches: 6. CDR3: CASSYGGSGGYNEQFF. CDR3 DNA: TGTGCCAGCAGTTACGGTGGTAGCGGGGGTTACAATGAGCAGTTCTTC.

This chain uses TRBV7-2 with TRBJ1-2, with D unresolved. V lost 4 bases to trimming and J lost 8 bases, with 14 bases between them. The CDR3 is made up of 13 amino acids. In germline, CDR1 is SGHTA, CDR2 FQGNSA. Here the CDR3 DNA reads TGTGCCAGCAGCTCGCAACGGTTACCGGGCTACACCTTC. Protein: CASSSQRLPGYTF.

The V and J genes are TRBV28 and TRBJ2-7, with TRBD2 matching 11 bases. The V and J ends lost 3 bases and 6 bases, in that order; junction bases with no gene match: 4. CDR3 length equals 14 residues. Germline lookup yields CDR1 MDHEN and CDR2 SYDVKM. The DNA for the CDR3 is TGTGCCAGCAGTTTGACGGGGACTAGCGGCGAGCAGTACTTC. Protein sequence: CASSLTGTSGEQYF.

The CDR3 DNA follows: TGTGCCAGCAGCCTCTACAGGGAGGGGGAAAAACTGTTTTTT. Translation gives CASSLYREGEKLFF. V is TRBV5-4 and J is TRBJ1-4, with a weak D call TRBD1 (6 bases). The CDR3 loop spans 14 amino acids. Germline assignment: CDR1 SGHNT and CDR2 YYREEE (reference sequence). The V end lost 4 bases, the J end lost 8 bases, and 15 bases lay between the germline ends.

The genes are TRBV29-1 and TRBJ2-2; D unclear. CDR1 and CDR2 (germline): SQVTM, ANQGSEA. The CDR3 is made up of 13 amino acids. V gave up 5 bases and J gave up 5 bases, with 12 bases separating them. CDR3 DNA: TGCAGCGTTCGAGCTATTCAAACCGGGGAGCTGTTTTTT. Translation: CSVRAIQTGELFF.

This clone was recorded a few times. The rearrangement joins TRBV11-2 to TRBJ2-2; no firm D call. This CDR3 spans 12 amino acids. V was cut by 1 base and J by 6 bases, with 3 bases left in between. Looked up from germline, CDR1 is SGHAT and CDR2 is FQNNGV. This CDR3 reads CASSLASGELFF. The CDR3 nucleotides read TGTGCCAGCAGCTTAGCATCCGGGGAGCTGTTTTTT.

V usage is TRBV7-3 and J usage is TRBJ2-1, with D tentatively TRBD1 (5 bases). Trimming removed 6 bases from V and 3 bases from J, with 18 bases in between. CDR1 and CDR2 (germline): SGHTA, FQGTGA. The CDR3 loop spans 16 amino acids. CDR3 in DNA: TGTGCCAGCAGTACGAAGGTCAGGGCCCTCTACAATGAGCAGTTCTTC. Its protein is CASSTKVRALYNEQFF.

V and J are TRBV6-1 and TRBJ1-1; D is unresolved. CDR3 length equals 15 residues. The germline V gene has CDR1 MNHNS and CDR2 SASEGT. The V gene lost 6 bases and the J gene lost 0 bases, with 14 bases spanning the gap. The CDR3 sequence is CASRESVLLNTEAFF. The CDR3 region has the DNA TGTGCCAGCAGAGAATCGGTACTCTTGAACACTGAAGCTTTCTTT.

The V call is TRBV6-6, the J call TRBJ2-7, with D unclear. The CDR3 covers 11 residues. Germline V gene lookup returns CDR1 MNHNY and CDR2 SVGAGI (reference sequence). The V end lost 2 bases, the J end lost 2 bases, and 1 base lay between the germline ends. Here the CDR3 reads CASSYAYEQYF. The CDR3 DNA reads as TGTGCCAGCAGTTACGCCTACGAGCAGTACTTC.

CDR3 bases: TGTGCCAGCAGCTTGGCCGAGACAGGGGCCCACGAGCAGTACTTC. It is translated as CASSLAETGAHEQYF. The rearrangement uses TRBV5-4 and TRBJ2-7; 8 bases line up with TRBD1. The CDR3 is 15 residues long. The ends lost 0 bases at V and 5 bases at J; junction bases unmatched: 7. Germline lookup yields CDR1 SGHNT and CDR2 YYREEE (reference sequence).

Comment on this clone: Other DNA sequences in the same sample also yield this CDR3. The chain uses TRBV29-1 and TRBJ2-3, with unresolved D. The V and J ends lost 4 bases and 0 bases respectively, with 8 bases between them. The CDR3 is 13 residues long. Germline assignment: CDR1 SQVTM and CDR2 ANQGSEA. Here the CDR3 DNA reads TGCAGCGTTGGTGGCAGGAGCACAGATACGCAGTATTTT. Protein: CSVGGRSTDTQYF.

As DNA, the CDR3 is TGTGCCAGCAGCTTAGAGTGGAATCAGCCCCAGCATTTT. It is translated as CASSLEWNQPQHF. The chain joins TRBV7-8 to TRBJ1-5; D is unclear. The ends were cut back, 1 base at V and 4 bases at J, with 5 bases in the middle. The CDR3 is 13 amino acids. CDR1 and CDR2 (germline): SGHVS, FQNEAQ. Filled out from reference TRBV7-8 and TRBJ1-5, the complete variable domain reads GAGVSQSPRYKVAKRGQDVALRCDPISGHVSLFWYQQALGQGPEFLTYFQNEAQLDKSGLPSDRFFAERPEGSVSTLKIQRTQQEDSAVYLCASSLEWNQPQHFGDGTRLSIL.

This chain uses TRBV6-5 with TRBJ2-1, with TRBD2 identical over 10 bases. V dropped 2 bases and J dropped 4; count of bases not matched to a gene: 5. CDR3 length equals 16 residues. Germline CDR1 and CDR2: MNHEY and SVGAGI. CDR3 protein: CASSYPASGGYNEQFF. CDR3 nucleotides: TGTGCCAGCAGTTACCCAGCTAGCGGGGGTTACAATGAGCAGTTCTTC.

This sequence joins TRBV6-1 and TRBJ2-7; TRBD1 might be the D (5 bases). The CDR3 contains 14 residues. Germline lookup yields CDR1 MNHNS and CDR2 SASEGT. V was pared by 2 bases and J by 4 bases, with 12 bases between. CDR3: CASSENRRPYEQYF. In DNA, the CDR3 is TGTGCCAGCAGTGAAAACAGGCGCCCATACGAGCAGTACTTC.

V gene TRBV7-9 combines with J gene TRBJ2-1, with 7 bases lining up with TRBD1. There are 13 residues in the CDR3. Germline loops: CDR1 SEHNR, CDR2 FQNEAQ (reference sequence). V was pared by 5 bases and J by 6 bases, with 4 bases of the junction left unmatched. The CDR3 here is CASSRQGTNEQFF. CDR3 bases: TGTGCCAGCAGCCGACAGGGCACCAATGAGCAGTTCTTC. Filled out from reference TRBV7-9 and TRBJ2-1, the complete variable domain reads DTGVSQNPRHKITKRGQNVTFRCDPISEHNRLYWYRQTLGQGPEFLTYFQNEAQLEKSRLLSDRFSAERPKGSFSTLEIQRTEQGDSAMYLCASSRQGTNEQFFGPGTRLTVL.

J is TRBJ2-3 and V is TRBV5-1; D is uncertain. The CDR3 is made up of 15 amino acids. Germline CDR1 reads SGHRS; CDR2 reads YFSETQ. Trimming left V 0 bases short and J 0 bases short, with 8 bases between. CDR3 DNA: TGCGCCAGCAGCTTGGAGAGGCAGAGCACAGATACGCAGTATTTT. It encodes CASSLERQSTDTQYF.